In this sample, the clone carrying this TCR beta chain turned up a few times. The antigen is unknown. This entry is derived from a study of CD8 T cells in ankylosing spondylitis. Libraries for TCR beta were made by quantitative 5'-RACE with molecular barcodes. TCRdb independently ran MiXCR on the 5' RACE reads; one entry per CDR3 protein. The sample consists of some 840,000 distinct CDR3 sequences, about 12% of them appearing once. Per germline, CDR1 SGHRS and CDR2 YFSETQ. The CDR3 contains 17 residues. V was pared by 4 bases and J by 5 bases, with 10 bases of the junction left unmatched. Whole-study results and caveats: As reported, disease-linked clones showed significant enrichment in matched ankylosing spondylitis synovial fluid. Clones that were linked to disease were CD8+ and were relatively rare in peripheral blood. Seemingly characteristic of ankylosing spondylitis blood was a TCR beta motif consisting of under ten highly homologous variants.

The sequenced sample was blood, either unsorted or a sorted T cell fraction (not recorded which). This receptor was identified in a male donor with ankylosing spondylitis. The J gene is TRBJ2-2, the V gene TRBV5-1, with 11 bases fitting TRBD2. The CDR3 region has the DNA TGCGCCAGCAGCAAGTTAGCGGGAGGGCCTGGAACCGGGGAGCTGTTTTTT. This sequence encodes CASSKLAGGPGTGELFF.